This T cell receptor (beta chain) comes out of a study of identical twins. Addition of a universal primer site occurred through template switching, and cDNA carried unique molecular identifiers. TCRdb analysed the 5' RACE reads with MiXCR anew, one entry per CDR3 protein. The table has a few hundred thousand distinct CDR3 sequences, more than 9.5% seen once. The germline gives CDR1 SQVTM, CDR2 ANQGSEA. With V trimmed by 5 bases and J by 7 bases, 7 bases remained unmatched. CDR3 length: 13 residues. Remarks on this clonotype: The antigen is not known.

Points from the study as a whole: A lower insertion count was a feature of abundant cord blood beta clonotypes, with no such feature in memory repertoires. Out-of-frame beta chain sequences displayed weaker excess sharing between twins.

This sample also appeared in a second study, on yellow fever vaccine responses in identical twins.

The receptor was derived from a young woman in good health. The sequenced sample consisted of memory (CD45RO+) T cells sorted from blood. The chain carries TRBV29-1 and TRBJ1-4, with 7 positions matching TRBD1. The CDR3 is CSVPTGVGEKLFF. DNA of the CDR3: TGCAGCGTTCCCACAGGGGTGGGTGAAAAACTGTTTTTT.